The rows below give T cell receptor beta chains drawn from one sample of a study of shared clonotypes between healthy human individuals. Using immunoSEQ multiplex PCR, the repertoire was profiled, and TCRdb retains in-frame clones only, with some absent. The sample includes some 2.1 million clones, 85% to 95% of them seen just once. Sequencing used naive CD8+ T cells sorted from blood. The receptors were sampled from a man younger than 30 in good health. Both conserved end residues are part of each CDR3. D genes are given only for firm matches. A clone size is listed for some rows: how often the clone was seen (once, few, many), or a class if it is expanded.

-	TRBJ2-2	-	TRBV9	15	CASSPGTTNTGELFF	TGTGCCAGCAGCCCCGGGACAACGAACACCGGGGAGCTGTTTTTT
-	TRBJ1-1	-	TRBV10-2	14	CASSSAAKNTEAFF	TGCGCCAGCAGCTCCGCGGCGAAGAACACTGAAGCTTTCTTT
-	TRBJ2-7	-	TRBV2	15	CATEVQGTTVAGQYF	TGTGCCACCGAAGTCCAGGGAACAACTGTGGCCGGGCAGTACTTC
-	TRBJ1-2	-	TRBV4-3	16	CASSQDVGGLGYGYTF	TGCGCCAGCAGCCAAGATGTTGGAGGGTTGGGCTATGGCTACACCTTC
-	TRBJ1-5	-	TRBV4-1	15	CASSQGTNSNQPQHF	TGCGCCAGCAGCCAAGGGACAAATAGCAATCAGCCCCAGCATTTT
-	TRBJ2-7	-	TRBV5-6	12	CASNLGTYEQYF	TGTGCCAGCAACTTGGGAACCTACGAGCAGTACTTC
-	TRBJ1-1	-	TRBV10-3	14	CAISVAGPGTEAFF	TGTGCCATCAGTGTGGCGGGGCCGGGGACTGAAGCTTTCTTT
-	TRBJ1-6	-	TRBV5-6	13	CASSLLLNSPLHF	TGTGCCAGCAGCTTACTACTTAATTCACCCCTCCACTTT
TRBD2	TRBJ2-4	-	TRBV7-9	17	CASSLSRGGLAKNIQYF	TGTGCCAGCAGCTTATCGCGGGGGGGCCTGGCCAAAAACATTCAGTACTTC
TRBD1	TRBJ2-7	once	TRBV6-1	14	CATRDGTGDYEQYF	TGTGCCACCAGAGACGGGACAGGAGACTACGAGCAGTACTTC
-	TRBJ2-7	-	TRBV9	14	CASSVAGQEGEQYF	TGTGCCAGCAGCGTAGCTGGCCAGGAGGGCGAGCAGTACTTC
TRBD2	TRBJ2-1	-	TRBV11-2	14	CASSLFSGTNEQFF	TGTGCCAGCAGCCTCTTTAGCGGGACAAATGAGCAGTTCTTC
-	TRBJ1-1	-	TRBV4-1	15	CASSHSEYLNTEAFF	TGCGCCAGCAGCCATTCTGAGTATCTGAACACTGAAGCTTTCTTT
-	TRBJ1-2	-	TRBV7-9	12	CASSSDGYGYTF	TGTGCCAGCAGTTCCGACGGCTATGGCTACACCTTC
-	TRBJ1-2	-	TRBV5-6	14	CASSLQDSFYGYTF	TGTGCCAGCAGCTTGCAAGACAGCTTCTATGGCTACACCTTC
TRBD1	TRBJ1-2	-	TRBV7-8	13	CASSLGQLYGYTF	TGTGCCAGCAGCTTGGGACAGCTCTATGGCTACACCTTC
-	TRBJ2-7	-	TRBV27	13	CASSLEASGEQYF	TGTGCCAGCAGTTTAGAGGCAAGCGGCGAGCAGTACTTC
-	TRBJ1-4	-	TRBV13	15	CASSPPGRGNEKLFF	TGTGCCAGCAGCCCTCCGGGACGGGGAAATGAAAAACTGTTTTTT
-	TRBJ2-1	-	TRBV5-6	12	CASSFRPNEQFF	TGTGCCAGCAGCTTTCGGCCAAATGAGCAGTTCTTC
-	TRBJ1-4	-	TRBV10-1	11	CASRPNEKLFF	TGCGCCAGCAGACCTAATGAAAAACTGTTTTTT
TRBD1	TRBJ2-7	-	TRBV7-9	16	CASSPRGTGETYEQYF	TGTGCCAGCAGCCCTCGCGGGACAGGAGAGACCTACGAGCAGTACTTC
TRBD2	TRBJ2-3	-	TRBV27	20	CASSSLNGGRDSGPTDTQYF	TGTGCCAGCAGTTCCCTTAATGGCGGGAGGGATTCCGGTCCCACAGATACGCAGTATTTT
-	TRBJ2-2	-	TRBV30	16	CAWSDDVWGSTGELFF	TGTGCCTGGAGTGACGATGTGTGGGGAAGCACCGGGGAGCTGTTTTTT
TRBD1	TRBJ1-6	-	TRBV30	15	CAWSVLDRGNSPLHF	TGTGCCTGGAGTGTACTGGACAGGGGTAATTCACCCCTCCACTTT
-	TRBJ2-3	-	TRBV27	15	CASSSTMTSTDTQYF	TGTGCCAGCAGTTCAACAATGACTAGCACAGATACGCAGTATTTT
TRBD1	TRBJ2-7	once	TRBV5-6	13	CASRDRLSYEQYF	TGTGCCAGCCGGGACAGGCTCTCCTACGAGCAGTACTTC
TRBD1	TRBJ1-1	-	TRBV11-2	15	CASRHYSGGAPEAFF	TGTGCCAGCAGGCACTACTCAGGGGGCGCACCTGAAGCTTTCTTT
-	TRBJ1-2	once	TRBV12-2	15	CASRLDRGSNYGYTF	TGTGCAAGTCGCTTAGACAGGGGATCGAACTATGGCTACACCTTC
-	TRBJ2-2	-	TRBV5-5	14	CASNPGQNTGELFF	TGTGCCAGCAATCCCGGACAGAACACCGGGGAGCTGTTTTTT
-	TRBJ1-1	-	TRBV7-9	14	CASSFSEGYTEAFF	TGTGCCAGCAGCTTCTCGGAGGGGTACACTGAAGCTTTCTTT
-	TRBJ1-1	-	TRBV13	14	CASSDQRGDTEAFF	TGTGCCAGCAGCGATCAGAGGGGGGACACTGAAGCTTTCTTT
TRBD1	TRBJ2-5	-	TRBV7-8	14	CASSLKGGRETQYF	TGTGCCAGCAGCTTAAAAGGGGGCAGAGAGACCCAGTACTTC
-	TRBJ1-1	-	TRBV9	17	CASSATPQGTPNTEAFF	TGTGCCAGCAGCGCCACTCCGCAAGGAACACCCAACACTGAAGCTTTCTTT
-	TRBJ2-5	-	TRBV30	17	CAWSVWDPRGGGETQYF	TGTGCCTGGAGTGTATGGGATCCCAGGGGAGGTGGAGAGACCCAGTACTTC
-	TRBJ2-4	-	TRBV30	15	CAWSGPAGAKNIQYF	TGTGCCTGGAGTGGCCCGGCGGGAGCCAAAAACATTCAGTACTTC
-	TRBJ2-2	-	TRBV7-3	14	CASSLPGISGELFF	TGTGCCAGCAGCTTACCCGGGATTTCCGGGGAGCTGTTTTTT
-	TRBJ1-1	-	TRBV27	14	CASSQQGVNTEAFF	TGTGCCAGCAGCCAACAGGGAGTGAACACTGAAGCTTTCTTT
-	TRBJ2-2	once	TRBV27	13	CASSLLETGELFF	TGTGCCAGCAGTTTATTGGAGACCGGGGAGCTGTTTTTT
-	TRBJ2-7	-	TRBV2	13	CANQPFDSYEQYF	TGTGCCAACCAACCCTTCGACAGTTACGAGCAGTACTTC
-	TRBJ2-7	-	TRBV30	13	CAWSDGQRYEQYF	TGTGCCTGGAGTGATGGACAACGCTACGAGCAGTACTTC
-	TRBJ2-1	few	TRBV7-9	15	CASSLAISSYNEQFF	TGTGCCAGCAGCTTAGCTATCAGCTCCTACAATGAGCAGTTCTTC
-	TRBJ2-6	-	TRBV30	12	CAWAPGANVLTF	TGTGCCTGGGCCCCGGGGGCCAACGTCCTGACTTTC
-	TRBJ1-1	-	TRBV5-1	13	CASSFGINTEAFF	TGCGCCAGCAGCTTTGGAATAAACACTGAAGCTTTCTTT
TRBD2	TRBJ2-1	-	TRBV29-1	15	CSLRGEDLSYNEQFF	TGCAGCCTGCGGGGGGAGGACCTCTCCTACAATGAGCAGTTCTTC
TRBD2	TRBJ2-7	-	TRBV2	16	CASSDPTSGPSYEQYF	TGTGCCAGCAGTGACCCCACTAGCGGGCCGTCCTACGAGCAGTACTTC
-	TRBJ1-2	-	TRBV28	14	CASSQYRGLYGYTF	TGTGCCAGCAGTCAATACCGGGGGCTCTATGGCTACACCTTC
-	TRBJ2-7	-	TRBV28	14	CASSPYRVSYEQYF	TGTGCCAGCAGTCCCTACAGGGTTTCCTACGAGCAGTACTTC
-	TRBJ2-2	-	TRBV5-6	15	CASSSWAPYTGELFF	TGTGCCAGCAGCTCCTGGGCACCTTACACCGGGGAGCTGTTTTTT
-	TRBJ2-3	-	TRBV9	14	CASSVASATDTQYF	TGTGCCAGCAGCGTAGCGTCCGCCACCGATACGCAGTATTTT
TRBD2	TRBJ2-1	-	TRBV19	15	CASSSSGTTYNEQFF	TGTGCCAGTAGTTCGAGCGGGACGACCTACAATGAGCAGTTCTTC
-	TRBJ1-6	-	TRBV19	16	CASSIRTSSYNSPLHF	TGTGCCAGTAGTATTCGAACTAGCTCCTATAATTCACCCCTCCACTTT
TRBD2	TRBJ2-7	-	TRBV7-9	17	CASSPVGTSGRAYEQYF	TGTGCCAGCAGCCCCGTGGGGACTAGCGGGAGGGCTTACGAGCAGTACTTC
TRBD1	TRBJ1-1	once	TRBV6-6	16	CASSYPDRGLNTEAFF	TGTGCCAGCAGTTACCCCGACAGGGGGTTGAACACTGAAGCTTTCTTT
TRBD2	TRBJ2-7	-	TRBV5-4	16	CASMWLAGGLSYEQYF	TGTGCCAGCATGTGGCTAGCGGGGGGATTGTCCTACGAGCAGTACTTC
-	TRBJ2-6	-	TRBV5-6	15	CASSPVNSGANVLTF	TGTGCCAGCAGTCCTGTAAATTCTGGGGCCAACGTCCTGACTTTC
-	TRBJ1-4	-	TRBV11-2	14	CASSLAPNNEKLFF	TGTGCCAGCAGCTTAGCACCCAATAATGAAAAACTGTTTTTT
-	TRBJ1-6	-	TRBV30	12	CAWLGDSSPLHF	TGTGCCTGGTTGGGGGATAGTTCACCCCTCCACTTT
TRBD2	TRBJ2-7	-	TRBV7-6	14	CASSPSGGASEQYF	TGTGCCAGCAGCCCCTCGGGGGGGGCGTCTGAGCAGTACTTC
-	TRBJ2-7	-	TRBV18	13	CASKTGVTYEQYF	TGTGCCAGCAAGACAGGTGTTACCTACGAGCAGTACTTC
TRBD2	TRBJ2-7	-	TRBV27	15	CASSFASGGPYEQYF	TGTGCCAGCAGTTTCGCTAGCGGGGGGCCCTACGAGCAGTACTTC